Below are 16 T cell receptor beta chains sequenced from a single sample in a study of T cell repertoires in cytomegalovirus infection. Their antigens are not known. One entry per CDR3 protein results from TCRdb running MiXCR on the reads. The sample contains 50,000 to 65,000 distinct CDR3 sequences, about 18% of which appear only once. The input for sequencing was CD8+ T cells from cultured PBMCs, taken from culture after CMV antigen stimulation. Source of these receptors: a human donor in good health (CMV status not recorded). Some clones in this sample may be carry-over from other donors' samples.

This clonotype was detected only a few times. The chain is built from TRBV28 and TRBJ2-3; the D gene is possibly TRBD1 (5 bases). Trimming stripped 1 base from V and 4 bases from J, with 15 bases between. Germline loops: CDR1 MDHEN, CDR2 SYDVKM. This CDR3 has 16 residues. The DNA of the CDR3 is TGTGCCAGCAGTTTATCCGACGGGTGGGGCTCAGATACGCAGTATTTT. Translated, it gives CASSLSDGWGSDTQYF.

Only a few counts were recorded for this clonotype. The chain employs TRBV7-2 and TRBJ2-1; D is unresolved. The CDR3 sequence is 14 residues long. Germline V gene data show CDR1 as SGHTA and CDR2 as FQGNSA. Trimming removed 1 base from V and 3 bases from J, with 7 bases in between. CDR3 amino acids: CASSLEGNYNEQFF. CDR3 bases: TGTGCCAGCAGCTTAGAGGGTAACTACAATGAGCAGTTCTTC.

This clonotype was observed once. This rearrangement joins TRBV28 to TRBJ2-3; 10 nucleotides match TRBD2. The CDR3 totals 16 residues. CDR1 MDHEN and CDR2 SYDVKM come from the germline V gene. The junction had 4 bases not matched to a gene; V was cut back by 0 bases and J by 4 bases. Here the CDR3 DNA reads TGTGCCAGCAGTTTATGGGCTAGCGGGAGCTCAGATACGCAGTATTTT. Its protein product is CASSLWASGSSDTQYF.

V and J are TRBV11-2 and TRBJ2-1; tentatively, D is TRBD2 (5 bases). Looked up from germline, CDR1 is SGHAT and CDR2 is FQNNGV. The CDR3 runs to 15 residues. The V end lost 0 bases, the J end lost 4 bases, and 10 bases lay between the germline ends. The CDR3 DNA reads TGTGCCAGCAGCTTAGAGACTATACCTTACAATGAGCAGTTCTTC. Protein: CASSLETIPYNEQFF.

This rearrangement joins TRBV4-2 to TRBJ2-3; 12 bases are shared with TRBD2. The CDR3 consists of 17 residues. The J segment lost 6 bases and the V segment lost 6 bases, leaving 13 bases of the junction unmatched. The V gene's germline CDR1 is LGHNA and CDR2 YNFKEQ. The CDR3 protein is CASSWTSGDPGADTQYF. CDR3 bases: TGTGCCAGCAGTTGGACTAGCGGGGACCCCGGGGCGGATACGCAGTATTTT.

V is TRBV7-3 and J is TRBJ2-5, with 10 bases aligning to TRBD1. CDR3 length: 14 amino acids. Germline V CDR1 and CDR2: SGHTA, FQGTGA. The trim removed 4 bases at V and 5 bases at J, leaving 4 bases unmatched. The CDR3 DNA is TGTGCCAGCAGCTCCTGGACAGGGGGTGAGACCCAGTACTTC. It is translated as CASSSWTGGETQYF.

This clonotype was observed a few times. The chain links TRBV7-3 to TRBJ2-1; D may be TRBD2 (6 bases). The CDR3 has 15 amino acids. Germline V lookup: CDR1 SGHTA, CDR2 FQGTGA. The V and J ends lost 4 bases and 1 base respectively, with 11 bases between them. DNA for the CDR3: TGTGCCAGCAGCTACACGGGGGATTCCTACAATGAGCAGTTCTTC. This sequence encodes CASSYTGDSYNEQFF.

J is TRBJ2-3 and V is TRBV20-1; D uncertain. CDR3 size: 14 residues. Germline V gene data show CDR1 as DFQATT and CDR2 as SNEGSKA (reference sequence). The V gene lost 3 bases and the J gene lost 0 bases, with 10 bases spanning the gap. The CDR3 nucleotides are TGCAGTGCTAGCGTGCGAGGTAGCACAGATACGCAGTATTTT. Translated, it gives CSASVRGSTDTQYF.

The V and J genes are TRBV27 and TRBJ2-1, with a tentative D call TRBD1 (6 bases). The ends were cut back, 8 bases at V and 3 bases at J, with 8 bases in the middle. The CDR3 runs 12 residues. Germline CDR1 and CDR2: MNHEY and SMNVEV (reference sequence). CDR3: CASQDSYNEQFF. CDR3 DNA sequence: TGTGCCAGCCAGGACAGCTACAATGAGCAGTTCTTC.

This clonotype has just a few counts. The chain recombines TRBV6-2 or TRBV6-3 with TRBJ1-1, with D unclear. Trimming stripped 2 bases from V and 1 base from J, with 5 bases between. Germline-derived CDR1 and CDR2 are MNHEY and SVGEGT. The CDR3 extends over 13 amino acids. The CDR3, as DNA: TGTGCCAGCAGTTACGCGACGAACACTGAAGCTTTCTTT. Translating it yields CASSYATNTEAFF.

The rearrangement joins TRBV6-5 to TRBJ1-4; no reliable D call. Trimming took 2 bases from V and 8 from J, leaving 3 bases between them. The CDR3 consists of 11 residues. Germline values: CDR1 MNHEY, CDR2 SVGAGI. The CDR3 region is CASSYSEKLFF. Here the CDR3 DNA reads TGTGCCAGCAGTTACAGCGAAAAACTGTTTTTT.

The sample holds a few counts of this clonotype. V is TRBV27 and J is TRBJ1-1; D may be TRBD1 (5 bases). This CDR3 contains 14 residues. Germline V lookup: CDR1 MNHEY, CDR2 SMNVEV (reference sequence). V gave up 3 bases and J gave up 4 bases, with 12 bases separating them. CDR3: CASSFRDQGTEAFF. The CDR3 nucleotides are TGTGCCAGCAGTTTTCGGGATCAGGGCACTGAAGCTTTCTTT.

V gene TRBV11-1 combines with J gene TRBJ2-1; no reliable D call. CDR1 is SGHAT and CDR2 is FQDESV in the germline V gene (reference sequence). V lost 3 bases and J lost 7, with 7 bases in between. CDR3 length: 12 amino acids. CDR3 nucleotides: TGTGCCAGCAGCTTTCGACGGAATGAGCAGTTCTTC. It yields the protein CASSFRRNEQFF.

A few counts support this clonotype. V usage is TRBV29-1 and J usage is TRBJ2-1; the match to TRBD2 covers 7 bases. Germline V gene sequence: CDR1 SQVTM, CDR2 ANQGSEA. The CDR3 extends over 12 amino acids. V lost 4 bases to trimming and J lost 5 bases; unmatched junction nucleotides: 2. CDR3 region: CSVASGHNEQFF. The CDR3 DNA sequence: TGCAGCGTTGCTAGCGGACACAATGAGCAGTTCTTC.

This clonotype was found a few times. The V call is TRBV12-3 or TRBV12-4, the J call TRBJ1-5; D gene uncertain. This CDR3 comprises 13 residues. Trimming shortened V by 3 bases and J by 6 bases, and 9 bases separated the two germline ends. The CDR3 sequence: CASSFWEAQPQHF. CDR3 nucleotides: TGTGCCAGCAGTTTCTGGGAGGCTCAGCCCCAGCATTTT.

The rearrangement uses TRBV6-1 and TRBJ2-3; 8 nucleotides align to TRBD2. The CDR3 loop spans 15 amino acids. Per the germline V gene, CDR1 is MNHNS and CDR2 is SASEGT. V shed 6 bases, J shed 2 bases, and the junction held 7 bases outside the gene matches. CDR3 nucleotide sequence: TGTGCCAGCAGGGTAGCGGGACTGAACACAGATACGCAGTATTTT. Translated, it gives CASRVAGLNTDTQYF.